The 8 T cell receptor beta chains reported below all come from one sample, sequenced in a study of cytomegalovirus exposure and HLA in healthy donors (dated by TCRdb to the late 2010s). The library was built by means of the immunoSEQ multiplex PCR assay. For the multiplex PCR, a mixture combining 60 forward primers for TCR Vbeta segments and 13 reverse primers for TCR Jbeta segments was used. This is the immuneACCESS table as TCRdb keeps it, with only in-frame sequences that have V and J called. A part of the clones is gone; compared with another copy, unresolved V genes explain less than half, and the rest is unexplained. The sample contains 60,000 to 85,000 clones, roughly 74% of them found a single time. The ten most abundant clones make up 10% to 12% of the sample. Sequencing was done on a sample of PBMCs. Receptors originate from a human donor in good health.

The V gene is TRBV28, the J gene TRBJ2-3; 10 bases fit TRBD2. With 3 bases clipped from V and 4 bases from J, the junction kept 10 bases outside the gene matches. Germline values: CDR1 MDHEN, CDR2 SYDVKM. The CDR3 covers 17 residues. CDR3 DNA: TGTGCCAGCAGTTTCGTAGGTGGTAGCGGGAGGCCAGATACGCAGTATTTT. Translated: CASSFVGGSGRPDTQYF.

The chain has TRBV15 and TRBJ1-2; the D is unclear. V was trimmed by 1 base and J by 3 bases, leaving 9 bases between them. The CDR3 has 14 residues. The germline V gene encodes CDR1 LNHNV and CDR2 YYDKDF (reference sequence). CDR3 sequence (DNA): TGTGCCACCAGCAGAGTGGGCCCCGACTATGGCTACACCTTC. This encodes CATSRVGPDYGYTF.

This chain links TRBV11-2 with TRBJ2-5; TRBD1 agrees at 7 bases. The trim removed 5 bases at V and 7 bases at J, leaving 13 bases unmatched. The CDR3 sequence is 15 residues long. Germline CDR1 is SGHAT and CDR2 is FQNNGV. CDR3 nucleotide sequence: TGTGCCAGCAGCGCCAATACAGGGGACGCATCGACCCAGTACTTC. Residues: CASSANTGDASTQYF.

The rearrangement links TRBV9 to TRBJ1-2; 10 bases are shared with TRBD1. The trim removed 4 bases at V and 2 bases at J, leaving 2 bases unmatched. This CDR3 comprises 14 residues. Germline V gene data show CDR1 as SGDLS and CDR2 as YYNGEE. The CDR3 DNA follows: TGTGCCAGCAGCAAGGGACAGGGGAACTATGGCTACACCTTC. It translates to CASSKGQGNYGYTF.

This clone was counted only a few times. The chain recombines TRBV28 with TRBJ1-1; weak D call: TRBD1 (5 bases). Germline CDR1 and CDR2: MDHEN and SYDVKM. This CDR3 region has 13 residues. V lost 7 bases, J lost 5 bases, and 14 bases lay in between. CDR3 amino acids: CASISGGGTEAFF. CDR3 in DNA: TGTGCCAGCATTTCGGGGGGAGGAACTGAAGCTTTCTTT.

The V and J genes are TRBV29-1 and TRBJ1-2; possible D gene TRBD1, 5 bases. V shed 1 base and J shed 8 bases, with 20 bases lying between them. The CDR3 loop spans 15 amino acids. Germline V gives CDR1 SQVTM, CDR2 ANQGSEA. As DNA, the CDR3 is TGCAGCGTTGAAGCAGTTGGACACCTCGGAAGGGGCTACACCTTC. Translating it yields CSVEAVGHLGRGYTF.

The V call is TRBV30, the J call TRBJ2-2; TRBD2 is a possible D gene (5 bases). Germline CDR1 reads GTSNPN; CDR2 reads SVGIG (reference sequence). The V end was cut by 1 base, the J end by 0 bases, with 15 bases between. The CDR3 extends over 17 amino acids. The CDR3: CAWSEYKDSANTGELFF. As DNA, the CDR3 is TGTGCCTGGAGTGAATATAAGGACTCCGCGAACACCGGGGAGCTGTTTTTT.

This clone was seen a single time. Other DNA sequences in this sample translate to the same CDR3. V and J are TRBV19 and TRBJ2-7; 9 bases fit TRBD1. Germline assignment: CDR1 LNHDA and CDR2 SQIVND (reference sequence). CDR3 length: 14 residues. J gave up 4 bases and V 6 bases, and 7 bases lay outside the gene matches. The CDR3 DNA reads TGTGCCAGTAGCAGCACAGGGGGCAGTTACGAGCAGTACTTC. This sequence encodes CASSSTGGSYEQYF.